This T cell receptor beta chain was found in a study of graft-versus-host responses after intestinal transplantation. V gave up 5 bases and J gave up 5 bases, with 7 bases separating them. This CDR3 has 12 residues. Germline V gene lookup returns CDR1 SEHNR and CDR2 FQNEAQ (reference sequence). Clones were sequenced by immunoSEQ multiplex PCR, and TCRdb holds only the in-frame ones, with some missing. The data contain approximately 3,000 clones, approximately 74% of them singletons. Processed graft tissue released its intraepithelial and lamina propria lymphocytes. V gene TRBV7-9 combines with J gene TRBJ2-1; D is possibly TRBD1 (5 bases). The starting material was ileum tissue, obtained 5 and 7 days after intestinal transplantation. This clonotype originated in a human patient who received an intestinal transplant, so some T cells may come from the graft donor. CDR3 DNA: TGTGCCAGCAGCGGGGCCGACAATGAGCAGTTCTTC. Translated, it gives CASSGADNEQFF. Combining the CDR3 with reference TRBV7-9 and TRBJ2-1 gives the whole variable domain DTGVSQNPRHKITKRGQNVTFRCDPISEHNRLYWYRQTLGQGPEFLTYFQNEAQLEKSRLLSDRFSAERPKGSFSTLEIQRTEQGDSAMYLCASSGADNEQFFGPGTRLTVL.